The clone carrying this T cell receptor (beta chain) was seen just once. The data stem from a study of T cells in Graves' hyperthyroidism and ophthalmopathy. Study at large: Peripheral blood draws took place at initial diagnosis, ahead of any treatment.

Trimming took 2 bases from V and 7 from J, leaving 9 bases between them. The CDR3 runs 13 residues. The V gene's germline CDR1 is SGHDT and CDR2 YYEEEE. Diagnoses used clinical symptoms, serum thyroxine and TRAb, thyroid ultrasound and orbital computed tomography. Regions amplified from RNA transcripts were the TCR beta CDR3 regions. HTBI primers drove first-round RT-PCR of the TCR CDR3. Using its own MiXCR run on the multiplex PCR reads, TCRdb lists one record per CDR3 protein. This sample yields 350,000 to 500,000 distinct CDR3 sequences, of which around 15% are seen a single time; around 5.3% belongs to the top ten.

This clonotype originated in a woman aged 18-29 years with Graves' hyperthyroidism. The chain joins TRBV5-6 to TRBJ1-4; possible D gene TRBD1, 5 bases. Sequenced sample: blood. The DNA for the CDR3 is TGTGCCAGCAGCTTTGGGGGAGGTGAAAAACTGTTTTTT. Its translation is CASSFGGGEKLFF.